The 17 T cell receptor beta chains below were found in one sample sequenced in a study of vaccination and CD4 T cells after COVID-19. No antigen is known for these receptors. Time point indicated: late sampling 161 to 241 days after vaccination in three convalescent patients. As to treatment: approximately 11-day PBMC culture with coronavirus spike peptide pools or control peptides (ViraFEST assay). Sequenced with the Oncomine TCR Beta short-read assay was DNA taken from cultured CD4+ T cells. TCRdb independently ran MiXCR on the PCR reads; one entry per CDR3 protein. The sample gives fewer than 25,000 distinct CDR3 sequences, 35% to 40% of which show up once; 30% is in the top ten. The sequencing used CD4+ T cells from blood, cultured in vitro, collected about 7 months after SARS-CoV-2 vaccination. The receptors derive from a human donor who had recovered from COVID-19.

This sequence joins TRBV20-1 and TRBJ2-1; TRBD2 aligns across 7 bases. This CDR3 contains 14 residues. Germline CDR1 and CDR2: DFQATT and SNEGSKA (reference sequence). V trimming: 2 bases; J trimming: 4 bases; junction bases outside the gene matches: 5. This CDR3 is CSARLSGGYNEQFF. DNA of the CDR3: TGCAGTGCTAGATTGTCGGGGGGTTACAATGAGCAGTTCTTC.

This chain joins TRBV20-1 and TRBJ2-1, with TRBD2 matching over 7 bases. Germline CDR1 reads DFQATT; CDR2 reads SNEGSKA (reference sequence). After removal of 7 bases from V and 6 bases from J, the junction contained 15 bases not matched to a gene. There are 15 residues in the CDR3. CDR3 protein: CSGEARRERGNEQFF. The CDR3 nucleotides are TGCAGTGGAGAGGCCCGGCGGGAGAGAGGCAATGAGCAGTTCTTC.

This clonotype was observed a few times. The chain recombines TRBV20-1 with TRBJ2-5; 7 nucleotides agree with TRBD2. This CDR3 is 13 amino acids long. The germline V gene has CDR1 DFQATT and CDR2 SNEGSKA (reference sequence). Trimming took 3 bases from V and 5 from J; bases not matched to a gene: 6. CDR3 in amino acids: CSASVGTTETQYF. CDR3 in DNA: TGCAGTGCTAGTGTCGGGACTACTGAGACCCAGTACTTC.

The chain combines TRBV20-1 with TRBJ2-5; 10 positions match TRBD1. The CDR3 has 16 amino acids. The V gene end was trimmed by 0 bases and the J gene end by 8 bases; junction bases not matched to a gene: 12. The germline V gene has CDR1 DFQATT and CDR2 SNEGSKA (reference sequence). DNA of the CDR3: TGCAGTGCTAGAGATCCGGGGACAGGGGCGCCCATCACCCAGTACTTC. Its translation is CSARDPGTGAPITQYF.

J is TRBJ1-2 and V is TRBV30, with D hard to call. Germline CDR1 and CDR2: GTSNPN and SVGIG (reference sequence). Trimming left V 4 bases short and J 4 bases short, with 7 bases between. The CDR3 runs 11 residues. CDR3 sequence reads: CAWTRTYGYTF. Written as DNA, the CDR3 is TGTGCCTGGACAAGGACCTATGGCTACACCTTC.

The CDR3 is CASSSDRGRETQYF. The CDR3 DNA follows: TGTGCCAGCAGCTCGGACAGGGGGCGGGAGACCCAGTACTTC. V usage is TRBV11-3 and J usage is TRBJ2-5; 11 bases agree with TRBD1. V shed 4 bases and J 5 bases; nucleotides not matched to a gene: 3. Per the germline V gene, CDR1 is SGHNT and CDR2 is YENEEA. This CDR3 is 14 amino acids long.

This clonotype was detected only once. The V gene is TRBV7-2, the J gene TRBJ2-1; 7 nucleotides agree with TRBD2. Germline V gene data show CDR1 as SGHTA and CDR2 as FQGNSA. The length of the CDR3 is 15 residues. The ends lost 1 base at V and 7 bases at J; junction bases unmatched: 7. The CDR3 DNA is TGTGCCAGCAGCTTAGGGGGGGGGATGAAGAATGAGCAGTTCTTC. It yields the protein CASSLGGGMKNEQFF.

V is TRBV7-9 and J is TRBJ1-6; TRBD1 agrees at 8 bases. V lost 5 bases and J lost 6; bases outside the gene matches: 9. CDR1 is SEHNR, CDR2 FQNEAQ, per germline (reference sequence). This CDR3 is built from 16 residues. The DNA of the CDR3 is TGTGCCAGCAGCCCTGGGGCAGGGGGCGGTAATTCACCCCTCCACTTT. Protein sequence: CASSPGAGGGNSPLHF.

The rearrangement joins TRBV18 to TRBJ2-1; 8 bases fit TRBD2. The ends lost 3 bases at V and 3 bases at J; junction bases unmatched: 10. Germline V gives CDR1 KGHSH, CDR2 LQKENI. This CDR3 region has 17 residues. The CDR3 sequence: CASSPRPLGTSYNEQFF. The CDR3 DNA is TGTGCCAGCTCACCCAGACCTTTGGGGACTAGCTACAATGAGCAGTTCTTC.

This chain connects TRBV27 to TRBJ2-6; 7 bases match TRBD1. The CDR3 is 17 amino acids. Trimming at V came to 5 bases and at J to 0 bases, leaving 7 bases not matched to a gene. Germline V gives CDR1 MNHEY, CDR2 SMNVEV (reference sequence). The CDR3 coding sequence is TGTGCCAGCAGTCGAGCGGACAGGCTCTCTGGGGCCAACGTCCTGACTTTC. Residues: CASSRADRLSGANVLTF.

The rearrangement joins TRBV20-1 to TRBJ2-5; D tentatively fits TRBD1 or TRBD2 (7 bases each). Deletions cut 1 base from V and 3 bases from J, with 21 bases between. Germline V CDR1 and CDR2: DFQATT, SNEGSKA (reference sequence). This CDR3 region has 17 residues. CDR3 sequence reads: CSARAKGGGGNKETQYF. The CDR3 nucleotides read TGCAGTGCTAGAGCGAAAGGGGGAGGGGGCAACAAAGAGACCCAGTACTTC.

In its sample, this clonotype was seen many times. J is TRBJ2-2 and V is TRBV6-1; D may be TRBD1 or TRBD2 (5 bases each). The CDR3 runs to 17 residues. Trimming took 11 bases from V and 2 from J, leaving 24 bases between them. From germline, CDR1 is MNHNS and CDR2 SASEGT. The CDR3 DNA reads as TGTGCCGCCGCCCGCCGCTATACCGGGACCAACACCGGGGAGCTGTTTTTT. Its protein is CAAARRYTGTNTGELFF.

This chain joins TRBV11-2 and TRBJ2-3, with TRBD2 as a possible D gene (6 bases). Between the trimmed V and J ends, which lost 5 bases and 0 bases, there was a span of 9 bases. The CDR3 runs to 14 residues. Germline V gives CDR1 SGHAT, CDR2 FQNNGV. Here the CDR3 reads CASSTDYSTDTQYF. DNA of the CDR3: TGTGCCAGCAGCACGGACTATAGCACAGATACGCAGTATTTT.

V usage is TRBV19 and J usage is TRBJ2-7; maybe TRBD1 (6 bases). The germline CDR1 and CDR2 sequences are LNHDA and SQIVND (reference sequence). The CDR3 has 14 amino acids. Trimming left V 5 bases short and J 2 bases short, with 13 bases between. The CDR3 bases are TGTGCCAGTAGTGGACGGGACACAACCTACGAGCAGTACTTC. As protein: CASSGRDTTYEQYF.

The rearrangement uses TRBV20-1 and TRBJ2-1, with D perhaps matching TRBD1 (7 bases). V shed 8 bases and J shed 10 bases, with 18 bases lying between them. This CDR3 has 12 residues. CDR1 and CDR2 (germline): DFQATT, SNEGSKA (reference sequence). The CDR3: CSPGGLGVEQFF. As DNA, the CDR3 is TGCAGTCCAGGGGGGCTCGGGGTCGAGCAGTTCTTC.

The J gene is TRBJ2-5, the V gene TRBV20-1, with 9 bases matching TRBD2. V was pared by 1 base and J by 5 bases, with 8 bases of the junction left unmatched. Germline values: CDR1 DFQATT, CDR2 SNEGSKA (reference sequence). This CDR3 has 15 residues. The CDR3 coding sequence is TGCAGTGCTAGAGTTGCGGGGGGGCCTGGGGAGACCCAGTACTTC. It codes for CSARVAGGPGETQYF.

This chain connects TRBV7-3 to TRBJ1-2; D is ambiguous. V was clipped by 2 bases and J by 7 bases, with 14 bases between them. The CDR3 is made up of 14 amino acids. Germline CDR1 SGHTA, CDR2 FQGTGA. CDR3 DNA sequence: TGTGCCAGCAGCTTAGATGGTGGCTATGGTGGCTACACCTTC. Protein sequence: CASSLDGGYGGYTF.